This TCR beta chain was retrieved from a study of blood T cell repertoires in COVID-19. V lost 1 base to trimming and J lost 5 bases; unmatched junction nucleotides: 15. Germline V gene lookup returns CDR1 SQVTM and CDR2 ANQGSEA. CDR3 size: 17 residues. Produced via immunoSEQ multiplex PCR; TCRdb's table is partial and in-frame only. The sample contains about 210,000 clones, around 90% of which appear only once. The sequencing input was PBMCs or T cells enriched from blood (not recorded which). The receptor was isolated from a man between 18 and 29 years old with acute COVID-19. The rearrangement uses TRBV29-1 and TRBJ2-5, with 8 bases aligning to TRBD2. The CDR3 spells CSVEGLGTSGSWETQYF. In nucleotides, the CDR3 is TGCAGCGTTGAAGGTCTCGGGACTAGTGGGTCGTGGGAGACCCAGTACTTC.